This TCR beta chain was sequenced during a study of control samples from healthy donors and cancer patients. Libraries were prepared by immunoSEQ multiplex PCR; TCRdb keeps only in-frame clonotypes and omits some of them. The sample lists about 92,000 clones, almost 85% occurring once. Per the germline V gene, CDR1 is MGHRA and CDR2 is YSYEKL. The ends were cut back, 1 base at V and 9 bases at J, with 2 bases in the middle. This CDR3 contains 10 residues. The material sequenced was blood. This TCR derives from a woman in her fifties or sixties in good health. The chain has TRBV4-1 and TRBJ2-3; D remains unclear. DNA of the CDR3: TGCGCCAGCAGCCAAGGAACGCAGTATTTT. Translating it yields CASSQGTQYF.